A single sample is the source of the 13 T cell receptor beta chains below, sequenced in a study of T-cell reconstitution after alpha-beta-depleted transplantation in children. Unique molecular identifiers were built into the TCRbeta library. TCRdb ran MiXCR on the PCR reads and lists one entry per CDR3 protein. The sample consists of 490,000 or so distinct CDR3 sequences, over 9.5% of them appearing once. This material consisted of PBMCs, taken before TCRalphabeta/CD19-depleted stem cell transplant. The receptors originated from a child aged 2 to 15 with inherited bone marrow failure, due to receive a stem cell transplant.

This clonotype was seen repeatedly, ten times or more. This CDR3 is CASSLGGSAYEQYF. The DNA of the CDR3 is TGTGCCAGCAGTTTGGGGGGCTCGGCCTACGAGCAGTACTTC. The V call is TRBV27, the J call TRBJ2-7, with D perhaps being TRBD1 or TRBD2 (6 bases each). Trimming shortened V by 3 bases and J by 2 bases, and 11 bases separated the two germline ends. This CDR3 region has 14 residues. CDR1 MNHEY and CDR2 SMNVEV come from the germline V gene (reference sequence).

This clonotype was recorded at least ten times. The V gene is TRBV14, the J gene TRBJ2-5, with D possibly TRBD2 on 6 matching bases. V was clipped by 0 bases and J by 7 bases, with 12 bases between them. The CDR3 is made up of 14 amino acids. Germline CDR1 SGHDN, CDR2 FVKESK. CDR3 in amino acids: CASSQDPSVGTQYF. In nucleotides, the CDR3 is TGTGCCAGCAGCCAAGATCCTAGCGTGGGGACCCAGTACTTC. Together with reference TRBV14 and TRBJ2-5, the CDR3 gives the full variable domain: EAGVTQFPSHSVIEKGQTVTLRCDPISGHDNLYWYRRVMGKEIKFLLHFVKESKQDESGMPNNRFLAERTGGTYSTLKVQPAELEDSGVYFCASSQDPSVGTQYFGPGTRLLVL.

This clonotype has just a few counts. This chain joins TRBV28 and TRBJ2-2; no firm D call. Germline CDR1 reads MDHEN; CDR2 reads SYDVKM. Trimming took 1 base from V and 1 from J, leaving 16 bases between them. CDR3 length: 18 amino acids. The CDR3 loop reads CASSLYALTAMNTGELFF. CDR3 sequence (DNA): TGTGCCAGCAGTTTATATGCCCTAACAGCAATGAACACCGGGGAGCTGTTTTTT.

There are many counts of this clonotype. V and J are TRBV4-3 and TRBJ2-7, with D hard to call. The CDR3 is 13 amino acids. The V and J ends lost 2 bases and 0 bases respectively, with 5 bases between them. Per the germline V gene, CDR1 is LGHNA and CDR2 is YSLEER. The chain's CDR3 is CASSQLPSYEQYF. The CDR3 nucleotides are TGCGCCAGCAGCCAATTACCCTCCTACGAGCAGTACTTC.

The CDR3 nucleotides read TGCAGTGCTTGCCTAAGCTCCTACAATGAGCAGTTCTTC. Translating gives CSACLSSYNEQFF. The chain recombines TRBV20-1 with TRBJ2-1; D unclear. CDR1 is DFQATT, CDR2 SNEGSKA, per germline (reference sequence). The CDR3 is 13 amino acids. Trimming removed 5 bases at V and 0 bases at J, with 8 bases between.

The table lists this clonotype with a few counts. J is TRBJ2-2 and V is TRBV12-3 or TRBV12-4; D is unclear. V shed 6 bases and J shed 4 bases, with 12 bases lying between them. The CDR3 loop spans 14 amino acids. The CDR3 region has the DNA TGTGCCAGCAGCCTCCTGGTGGGCACCGGGGAGCTGTTTTTT. Protein sequence: CASSLLVGTGELFF.

This clonotype was detected ten times or more. This chain uses TRBV21-1 with TRBJ1-5; the table's D gene call, TRBD1, was not cross checked with the DNA. TRBV21-1 is shown as a pseudogene. The CDR3 loop spans 14 amino acids. The CDR3 sequence is CASSTLEMGQPQHF. CDR3 nucleotides: TGTGCCAGCAGCACCCTGGAAATGGGGCAGCCCCAGCATTTT.

This clonotype was seen a few times. The CDR3: CASSQGQGSWGYTF. The CDR3 region has the DNA TGTGCCAGCAGCCAGGGACAGGGCTCTTGGGGCTACACCTTC. The rearrangement uses TRBV14 and TRBJ1-2, with TRBD1 identical over 9 bases. After removal of 3 bases from V and 8 bases from J, the junction contained 7 bases not matched to a gene. CDR1 and CDR2 (germline): SGHDN, FVKESK. CDR3 length equals 14 residues.

The CDR3: CASSRQVGSGANVLTF. CDR3 in DNA: TGCGCCAGCAGCCGGCAGGTCGGCTCTGGGGCCAACGTCCTGACTTTC. The chain has TRBV4-1 and TRBJ2-6, with no clear D. The germline CDR1 and CDR2 sequences are MGHRA and YSYEKL. V was shortened by 4 bases and J by 0 bases, with 10 bases between the two germline ends. The CDR3 is 16 residues long.

The V gene is TRBV27, the J gene TRBJ2-3; D may be TRBD1 or TRBD2 (5 bases each). Trimming took 3 bases from V and 8 from J, leaving 15 bases between them. From germline, CDR1 is MNHEY and CDR2 SMNVEV (reference sequence). This CDR3 region has 14 residues. This chain's CDR3 is CASSFAGAAGTQYF. In DNA, the CDR3 is TGTGCCAGCAGTTTTGCCGGGGCCGCAGGTACGCAGTATTTT.

This clonotype occurred many times. V and J are TRBV20-1 and TRBJ2-1; TRBD2 agrees at 11 bases. The CDR3 runs 17 residues. V shed 3 bases, J shed 7 bases, and the junction held 14 bases outside the gene matches. The germline CDR1 and CDR2 sequences are DFQATT and SNEGSKA (reference sequence). CDR3 sequence reads: CSASGSSGRNNLNEQFF. The DNA for the CDR3 is TGCAGTGCTAGTGGCTCTAGCGGGAGGAACAACCTGAATGAGCAGTTCTTC.

Many counts were recorded for this clonotype. This chain links TRBV7-9 with TRBJ2-1, with 8 bases matching TRBD2. V lost 4 bases, J lost 4 bases, and 6 bases stayed unmatched. CDR3 size: 15 residues. Germline loops: CDR1 SEHNR, CDR2 FQNEAQ (reference sequence). The CDR3 sequence is CASSSRTSSYNEQFF. For the CDR3, the DNA is TGTGCCAGCAGCTCCCGGACTAGCTCATACAATGAGCAGTTCTTC.

Turning to this clonotype: The conserved final phenylalanine or tryptophan is absent from the CDR3, which likely points to a read error. The chain is built from TRBV7-2 and TRBJ2-3; D is uncertain. Trimming stripped 4 bases from V and 0 bases from J, with 14 bases between. The length of the CDR3 is 16 residues. Germline loops: CDR1 SGHTA, CDR2 FQGNSA. CDR3: CASSSVGLGSTDTQYY. The CDR3 nucleotides are TGTGCCAGCAGCTCAGTAGGCCTAGGAAGCACAGATACGCAGTATTAT.